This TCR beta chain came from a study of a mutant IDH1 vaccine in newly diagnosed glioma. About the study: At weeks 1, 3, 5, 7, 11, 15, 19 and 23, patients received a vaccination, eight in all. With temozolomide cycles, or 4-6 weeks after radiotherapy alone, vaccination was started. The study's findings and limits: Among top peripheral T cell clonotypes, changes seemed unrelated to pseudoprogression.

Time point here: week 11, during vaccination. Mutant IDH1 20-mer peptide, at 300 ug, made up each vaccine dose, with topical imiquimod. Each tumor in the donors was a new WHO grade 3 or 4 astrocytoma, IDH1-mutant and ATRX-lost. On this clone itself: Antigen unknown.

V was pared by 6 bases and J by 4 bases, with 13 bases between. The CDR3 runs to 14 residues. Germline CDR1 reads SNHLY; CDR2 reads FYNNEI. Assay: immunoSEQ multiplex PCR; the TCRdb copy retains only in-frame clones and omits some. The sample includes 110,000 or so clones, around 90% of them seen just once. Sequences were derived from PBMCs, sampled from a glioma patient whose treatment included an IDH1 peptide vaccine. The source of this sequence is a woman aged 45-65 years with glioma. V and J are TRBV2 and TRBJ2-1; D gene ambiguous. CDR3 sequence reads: CASSEKGNYNEQFF. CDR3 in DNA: TGTGCCAGCAGCGAGAAAGGTAATTACAATGAGCAGTTCTTC.